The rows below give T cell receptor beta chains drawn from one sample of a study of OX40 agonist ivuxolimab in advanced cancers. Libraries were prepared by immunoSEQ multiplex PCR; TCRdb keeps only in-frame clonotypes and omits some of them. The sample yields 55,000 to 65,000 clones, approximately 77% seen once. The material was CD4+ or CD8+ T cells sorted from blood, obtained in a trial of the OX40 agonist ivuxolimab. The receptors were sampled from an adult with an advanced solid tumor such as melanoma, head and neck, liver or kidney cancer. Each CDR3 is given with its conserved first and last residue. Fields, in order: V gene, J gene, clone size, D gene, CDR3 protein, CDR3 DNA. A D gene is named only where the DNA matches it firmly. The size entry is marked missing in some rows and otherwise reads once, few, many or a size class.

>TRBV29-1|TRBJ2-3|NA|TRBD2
CSVEGSGSRDTQYF
TGCAGCGTTGAGGGAAGCGGGAGTAGAGATACGCAGTATTTT
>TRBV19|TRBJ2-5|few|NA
CASSIGLDQETQYF
TGTGCCAGTAGTATAGGCCTAGACCAAGAGACCCAGTACTTC
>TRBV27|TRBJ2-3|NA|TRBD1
CASSLFYRGGTDTQYF
TGTGCCAGCAGTTTATTTTACAGGGGCGGCACAGATACGCAGTATTTT
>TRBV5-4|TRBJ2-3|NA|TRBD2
CASTTGTSGFETMGF
TGTGCCAGCACGACCGGGACTAGCGGATTCGAGACAATGGGATTT
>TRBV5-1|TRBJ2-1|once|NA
CASSSRVGVYNEQFF
TGCGCCAGCAGCTCGAGGGTAGGGGTCTACAATGAGCAGTTCTTC
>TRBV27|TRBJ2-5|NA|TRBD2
CASSFLDSFISGRPETQYF
TGTGCCAGCAGTTTTCTCGACTCCTTTATTAGCGGGCGCCCCGAGACCCAGTACTTC
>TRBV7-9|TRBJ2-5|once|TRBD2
CASSVPGLEETQYF
TGTGCCAGCAGCGTCCCGGGACTAGAAGAGACCCAGTACTTC
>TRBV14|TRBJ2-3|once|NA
CASSVLRGTDTQYF
TGTGCCAGCAGCGTACTACGGGGGACAGATACGCAGTATTTT
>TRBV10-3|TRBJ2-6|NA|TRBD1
CAISGDRGSSGANVLTF
TGTGCCATCAGTGGGGACAGGGGCAGCTCTGGGGCCAACGTCCTGACTTTC
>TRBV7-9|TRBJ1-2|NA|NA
CASSAGGGYTF
TGTGCCAGCAGCGCTGGCGGAGGCTACACCTTC
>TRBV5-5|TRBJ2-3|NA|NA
CASSLGANTQYF
TGTGCCAGCAGCTTGGGAGCTAATACGCAGTATTTT
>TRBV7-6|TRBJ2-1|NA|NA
CASSHRTGRGSYNEQFF
TGTGCCAGCAGCCACCGAACAGGGAGGGGATCCTACAATGAGCAGTTCTTC
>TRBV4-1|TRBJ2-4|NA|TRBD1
CASSHLTGGPKNIQYF
TGCGCCAGCAGCCATTTGACAGGGGGGCCCAAAAACATTCAGTACTTC
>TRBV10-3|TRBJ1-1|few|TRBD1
CAIRDRATEAFF
TGTGCCATCAGGGACAGGGCCACTGAAGCTTTCTTT
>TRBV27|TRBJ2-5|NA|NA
CASSWGNLETQYF
TGTGCCAGCAGTTGGGGGAATTTAGAGACCCAGTACTTC
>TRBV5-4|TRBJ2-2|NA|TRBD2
CASSPTSGRTTGELFF
TGTGCCAGCAGCCCAACTAGCGGGAGGACCACCGGGGAGCTGTTTTTT